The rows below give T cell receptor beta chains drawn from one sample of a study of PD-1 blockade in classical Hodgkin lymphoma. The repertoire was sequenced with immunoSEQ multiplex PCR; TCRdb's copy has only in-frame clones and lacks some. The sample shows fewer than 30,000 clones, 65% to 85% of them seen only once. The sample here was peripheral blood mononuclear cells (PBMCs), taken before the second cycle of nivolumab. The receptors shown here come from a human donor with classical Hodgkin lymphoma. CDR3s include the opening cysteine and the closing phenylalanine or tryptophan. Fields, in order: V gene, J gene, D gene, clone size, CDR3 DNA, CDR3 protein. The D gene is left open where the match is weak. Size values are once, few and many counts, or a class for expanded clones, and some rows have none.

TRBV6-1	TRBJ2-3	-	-	TGTGCCAGCAGTGAAGCTAAACGGGGGACCCAGGATACGCAGTATTTT	CASSEAKRGTQDTQYF
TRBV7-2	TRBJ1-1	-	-	TGTGCCAGCAGCTTAGCCCTGACAGCGAACACTGAAGCTTTCTTT	CASSLALTANTEAFF
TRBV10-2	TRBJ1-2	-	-	TGCGCCAGCAGCGCGACTGGACCCGCATTTAAAGGCTACACCTTC	CASSATGPAFKGYTF
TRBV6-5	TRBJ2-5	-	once	TGTGCCAGCAGTTACTCAAGAGGGACCCAGTACTTC	CASSYSRGTQYF
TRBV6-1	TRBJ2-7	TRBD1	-	TGTGCCAGCAGCGAAACAGGGGGCTCCGAGCAGTACTTC	CASSETGGSEQYF
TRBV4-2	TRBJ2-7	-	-	TGTGCCAGCAGCCTCACATCTTCCTACGAGCAGTACTTC	CASSLTSSYEQYF
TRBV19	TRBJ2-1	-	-	TGTGCCAGTAGTATGGGCGGGACCTCCTACAATGAGCAGTTCTTC	CASSMGGTSYNEQFF
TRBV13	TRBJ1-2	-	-	TGTGCCAGCAGCGAGACCTCCGCGGGAAAGAACTATGGCTACACCTTC	CASSETSAGKNYGYTF
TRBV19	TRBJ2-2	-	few	TGTGCCAGTAATAAAATAGGCGGACCGGTTACCGGGGAGCTGTTTTTT	CASNKIGGPVTGELFF
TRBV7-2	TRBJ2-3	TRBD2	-	TGTGCCAGCAGCTTAGGGTTAGCGGGCGGCACAGATACGCAGTATTTT	CASSLGLAGGTDTQYF
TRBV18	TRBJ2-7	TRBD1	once	TGTGCCAGCTCACACAAGACAGGGATCAGGCCCTACGAGCAGTACTTC	CASSHKTGIRPYEQYF
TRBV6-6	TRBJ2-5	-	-	TGTGCCAGCAGTCCCAAAGGAGGGTGGGAGACCCAGTACTTC	CASSPKGGWETQYF
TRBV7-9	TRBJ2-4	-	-	TGTGCCAGCAGCTCCCCTCTGGGGACAAACATTCAGTACTTC	CASSSPLGTNIQYF
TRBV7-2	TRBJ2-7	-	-	TGTGCCAGCAGCTCAAAACCGGGACCCTCAGACGTCTACGAGCAGTACTTC	CASSSKPGPSDVYEQYF
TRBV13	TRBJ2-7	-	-	TGTGCCAGCAGCCCGTACCTTCACTCCTACGAGCAGTACTTC	CASSPYLHSYEQYF
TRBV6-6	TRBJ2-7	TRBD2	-	TGTGCCAGCAGTTTTCCGGGGGGCTCCTACGAGCAGTACTTC	CASSFPGGSYEQYF
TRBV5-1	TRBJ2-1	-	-	TGCGCCAGCAGCGAAATTCTCGGGGCGGTGAATGAGCAGTTCTTC	CASSEILGAVNEQFF
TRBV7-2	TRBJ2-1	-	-	TGTGCCAGCAGCTTAGGCGGCACTGAGCAGTTCTTC	CASSLGGTEQFF
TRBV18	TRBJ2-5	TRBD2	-	TGTGCCAGCTCCCTTCTAGCGGGGGGGACCCAAGAGACCCAGTACTTC	CASSLLAGGTQETQYF
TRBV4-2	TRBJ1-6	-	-	TGTGCCAGCAGCCAAGACGCAGGGAACCCACCCCTCCACTTT	CASSQDAGNPPLHF
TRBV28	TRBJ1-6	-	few	TGTGCCAGCAGTCGGGGCCCGGGTTTGAGTTCACCCCTCCACTTT	CASSRGPGLSSPLHF
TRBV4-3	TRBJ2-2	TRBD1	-	TGCGCCAGCAGCCAAGGACAGGGGAACACCGGGGAGCTGTTTTTT	CASSQGQGNTGELFF
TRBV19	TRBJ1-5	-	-	TGTGCCAGTCGGGACACAGATAATCAGCCCCAGCATTTT	CASRDTDNQPQHF
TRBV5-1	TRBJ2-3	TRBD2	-	TGCGCCAGCAGCCCTCTCCAGGGAGGGACAGATACGCAGTATTTT	CASSPLQGGTDTQYF
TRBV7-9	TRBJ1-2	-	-	TGTGCCAGCAGCTTAGAAGGGTTTTTAGCCTATGGCTACACCTTC	CASSLEGFLAYGYTF
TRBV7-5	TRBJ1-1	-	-	TGTGCCAGAAGCCCGACAGGGTCCACTGAAGCTTTCTTT	CARSPTGSTEAFF
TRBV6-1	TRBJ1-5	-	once	TGTGCCAGCAGAAGTATTAGCAATCAGCCCCAGCATTTT	CASRSISNQPQHF
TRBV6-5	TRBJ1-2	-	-	TGTGCCAGCAGTTTTGACCCTAACTATGGCTACACCTTC	CASSFDPNYGYTF
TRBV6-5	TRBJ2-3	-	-	TGTGCCAGCAGTGCTCGGACAGATACGCAGTATTTT	CASSARTDTQYF
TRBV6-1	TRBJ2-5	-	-	TGTGCCAGCAGTGATGAGGTAGAGACCCAGTACTTC	CASSDEVETQYF
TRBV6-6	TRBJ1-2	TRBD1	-	TGTGCCAGCAGTTCCGGACAGGTGGGGAACTATGGCTACACCTTC	CASSSGQVGNYGYTF
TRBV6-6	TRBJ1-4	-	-	TGTGCCAGCAGTTACGGGAGAAATGAAAAACTGTTTTTT	CASSYGRNEKLFF
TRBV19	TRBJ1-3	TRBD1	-	TGTGCCAGTAGCGAAACAGGGGGCTCTGGAAACACCATATATTTT	CASSETGGSGNTIYF
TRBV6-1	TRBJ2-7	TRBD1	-	TGTGCCACTTTAAACAGGGGCGGCTCCTACGAGCAGTACTTC	CATLNRGGSYEQYF
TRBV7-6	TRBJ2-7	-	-	TGTGCCAGCAGCTTAGTGGGGGTACGCGAGCAGTACTTC	CASSLVGVREQYF
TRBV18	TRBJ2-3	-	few	TGTGCCAGCTCGCAATTACCTAGCACAGATACGCAGTATTTT	CASSQLPSTDTQYF
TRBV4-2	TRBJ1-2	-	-	TGTGCCAGCAGCCAAGATAAGGTAACCTATGGCTACACCTTC	CASSQDKVTYGYTF
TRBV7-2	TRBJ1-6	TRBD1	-	TGTGCCAGCAGCCCGAGACAGGGACTTAATTCACCCCTCCACTTT	CASSPRQGLNSPLHF
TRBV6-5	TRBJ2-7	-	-	TGTGCCAGCAGTTTTGGCAGCTCCTACGAGCAGTACTTC	CASSFGSSYEQYF
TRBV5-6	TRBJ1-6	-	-	TGTGCCAGCAGCTTGGGGGGAACAAATTCACCCCTCCACTTT	CASSLGGTNSPLHF
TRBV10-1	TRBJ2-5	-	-	TGCGCCAGCACTATGTTTAAGGGGCAAGAGACCCAGTACTTC	CASTMFKGQETQYF
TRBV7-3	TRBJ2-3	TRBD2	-	TGTGCCAGCAGTAAGGGTACTAGCGGGGTGGATACGCAGTATTTT	CASSKGTSGVDTQYF
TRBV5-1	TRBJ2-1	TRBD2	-	TGCGCCAGCAGCGTATCCGGGACTAGCGGGGGGTACAATGAGCAGTTCTTC	CASSVSGTSGGYNEQFF
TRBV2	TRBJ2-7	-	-	TGTGCCAGCAGCCCTTCGATTGGGCAGATCTACGAGCAGTACTTC	CASSPSIGQIYEQYF
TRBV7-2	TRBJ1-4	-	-	TGTGCCAGCAGCCGAGCTTCTGAAAAACTGTTTTTT	CASSRASEKLFF
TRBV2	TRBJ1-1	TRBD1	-	TGTGCCAGCTGGACAGGGGGGTTCCCTGAAGCTTTCTTT	CASWTGGFPEAFF
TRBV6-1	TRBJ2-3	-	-	TGTGCCAGTATCCGGGCCAGGGACACAGATACGCAGTATTTT	CASIRARDTDTQYF
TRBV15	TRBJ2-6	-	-	TGTGCCACCAGCAGAGCCCAGGGATCTGGGGCCAACGTCCTGACTTTC	CATSRAQGSGANVLTF
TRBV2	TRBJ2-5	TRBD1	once	TGTGCCAGCAGTTCGGACAGGGCGCAAGAGACCCAGTACTTC	CASSSDRAQETQYF
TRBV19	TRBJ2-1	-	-	TGTGCCAGTAGTATGGCGACTCCCTCCCGGTTCTTC	CASSMATPSRFF
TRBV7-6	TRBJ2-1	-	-	TGTGCCAGCAGCTTAGCGGGGGTCGGTGAGCAGTTCTTC	CASSLAGVGEQFF